Below, one T cell receptor (beta chain) is given with its context. As yet, its antigen is unknown. Random hexamers were used to reverse transcribe the RNA input (roughly 0.5 to 1 ug). The TCR beta CDR3 was amplified by immunoSEQ multiplex PCR across 54 Vbeta, 13 Jbeta. TCRdb re-derived calls from the immunoSEQ multiplex PCR reads in MiXCR, one entry per CDR3 protein. The table shows about 210,000 distinct CDR3 sequences, with 95% occurring only once. This CDR3 contains 17 residues. V gave up 0 bases and J gave up 5 bases, with 19 bases separating them. The germline gives CDR1 ENHRY, CDR2 SYGVKD. CD8+ and CD4+ blood T cells underwent TCR beta sequencing. Stable or active relapsing-remitting multiple sclerosis, untreated and meeting revised McDonald criteria, defined the controls. The entry originates in a study of CD8 T cells in Susac syndrome. General observations from the study: The study recognized that the number of individuals in its TCR sequencing and HLA analysis was relatively small.

The sequencing sample was made of CD4+ T cells from PBMCs. The sequence was obtained from a human donor with multiple sclerosis. The chain uses TRBV10-3 and TRBJ2-5; D might be TRBD1 or TRBD2, each matching 6 bases. The DNA of the CDR3 is TGTGCCATCAGTGAGTCGAAACTGTCGGGGGCAGCGGAGACCCAGTACTTC. This translates into CAISESKLSGAAETQYF.